The 30 T cell receptor beta chains below all came from one sample that was sequenced in a study of blood T cell repertoires in COVID-19 (dated by TCRdb to between 2020 and 2021). Receptors were amplified or captured by the immunoSEQ multiplex PCR assay. TCRdb re-hosts the immuneACCESS table, in-frame sequences only. Its copies lack some clones; in the studies checked, an unresolved V gene accounts for under half of them, and the cause for the rest is not known. This sample holds around 140,000 clones; around 83% were observed only once. Roughly 10% of the sample is in the top ten clones. Sequenced sample: peripheral blood. Receptors originate from a man between 60 and 75 years old with active or convalescent COVID-19.

This sequence joins TRBV4-3 and TRBJ2-3; maybe TRBD1 (5 bases). The CDR3 is 16 amino acids. Germline V gene lookup returns CDR1 LGHNA and CDR2 YSLEER. V lost 4 bases, J lost 0 bases, and 14 bases lay in between. The chain's CDR3 is CASSPRTSPSTDTQYF. DNA of the CDR3: TGCGCCAGCAGCCCCCGGACATCACCTAGCACAGATACGCAGTATTTT.

The rearrangement uses TRBV5-1 and TRBJ1-1; TRBD1 matches at 7 bases. The CDR3 extends over 15 amino acids. In germline, CDR1 is SGHRS, CDR2 YFSETQ. V was pared by 2 bases and J by 1 base, with 5 bases of the junction left unmatched. The CDR3 sequence: CASSFRTGENTEAFF. The CDR3 DNA follows: TGCGCCAGCAGCTTCCGTACAGGGGAGAACACTGAAGCTTTCTTT.

The chain links TRBV27 to TRBJ2-3; D perhaps matches TRBD2 (5 bases). The germline gives CDR1 MNHEY, CDR2 SMNVEV (reference sequence). The length of the CDR3 is 14 residues. Trimming shortened V by 3 bases and J by 4 bases, and 11 bases separated the two germline ends. The CDR3 is CASSLRERPDTQYF. In DNA, the CDR3 is TGTGCCAGCAGTTTGAGGGAGAGGCCAGATACGCAGTATTTT.

J is TRBJ1-1 and V is TRBV19; possibly TRBD1 for D (6 bases). CDR1 and CDR2 from the germline V gene are LNHDA and SQIVND (reference sequence). Trimming removed 6 bases from V and 10 bases from J, with 15 bases in between. This CDR3 contains 12 residues. DNA of the CDR3: TGTGCCAGTAGGTTCGCGGGGGCGGGAGCTTTCTTT. It yields the protein CASRFAGAGAFF.

The chain uses TRBV19 and TRBJ2-2; no firm D call. V dropped 7 bases and J dropped 1 base, with 10 bases sitting between them. Germline V CDR1 and CDR2: LNHDA, SQIVND (reference sequence). This CDR3 has 14 residues. The CDR3 here is CASIAAGNTGELFF. In DNA form, the CDR3 reads TGTGCCAGTATCGCCGCAGGGAACACCGGGGAGCTGTTTTTT. The variable domain in full, completed from reference TRBV19 and TRBJ2-2, reads DGGITQSPKYLFRKEGQNVTLSCEQNLNHDAMYWYRQDPGQGLRLIYYSQIVNDFQKGDIAEGYSVSREKKESFPLTVTSAQKNPTAFYLCASIAAGNTGELFFGEGSRLTVL.

This sequence joins TRBV7-6 and TRBJ2-3, with D tentatively TRBD1 (5 bases). CDR1 is SGHVS and CDR2 is FNYEAQ in the germline V gene. The length of the CDR3 is 16 residues. V dropped 2 bases and J dropped 4 bases, with 16 bases sitting between them. The CDR3 region has the DNA TGTGCCAGCAGCTTACACCCAGGGTGGATTGCAGATACGCAGTATTTT. Amino acids: CASSLHPGWIADTQYF.

A single count supports this clone. The chain links TRBV29-1 to TRBJ1-1; D not resolved. This CDR3 contains 10 residues. CDR1 SQVTM and CDR2 ANQGSEA come from the germline V gene. Deletions cut 3 bases from V and 7 bases from J, with 6 bases between. The chain's CDR3 is CSVEEGEAFF. CDR3 DNA: TGCAGCGTTGAGGAGGGTGAAGCTTTCTTT.

The CDR3 protein is CASAMGGRLYGYTF. The DNA for the CDR3 is TGTGCCAGCGCCATGGGGGGTAGGCTCTATGGCTACACCTTC. V is TRBV2 and J is TRBJ1-2, with D tentatively TRBD1 (5 bases). CDR1 and CDR2 (germline): SNHLY, FYNNEI. V was pared by 8 bases and J by 4 bases, with 17 bases between. This CDR3 comprises 14 residues.

The V call is TRBV7-8, the J call TRBJ2-5, with D possibly matching TRBD2 (5 bases). Germline CDR1 SGHVS, CDR2 FQNEAQ. The CDR3 has 16 residues. The germline V and J ends were trimmed by 5 bases and 2 bases, with 18 bases remaining between them. The CDR3 coding sequence is TGTGCCAGCAGCGCGGAGGAGACCGGAACACAAGAGACCCAGTACTTC. Translation: CASSAEETGTQETQYF. Filled out from reference TRBV7-8 and TRBJ2-5, the complete variable domain reads GAGVSQSPRYKVAKRGQDVALRCDPISGHVSLFWYQQALGQGPEFLTYFQNEAQLDKSGLPSDRFFAERPEGSVSTLKIQRTQQEDSAVYLCASSAEETGTQETQYFGPGTRLLVL.

V usage is TRBV7-9 and J usage is TRBJ2-1; maybe TRBD1 (6 bases). Germline CDR1 is SEHNR and CDR2 is FQNEAQ (reference sequence). V dropped 1 base and J dropped 5 bases, with 12 bases sitting between them. The CDR3 runs 15 residues. The CDR3 loop reads CASSLGQGMDNEQFF. CDR3 bases: TGTGCCAGCAGCTTAGGGCAGGGGATGGACAATGAGCAGTTCTTC.

The V and J genes are TRBV5-1 and TRBJ1-6, with TRBD1 matching 10 bases. Germline V gene sequence: CDR1 SGHRS, CDR2 YFSETQ. The V and J ends lost 4 bases and 7 bases, in that order; junction bases with no gene match: 5. CDR3 length equals 15 residues. The CDR3 DNA sequence: TGCGCCAGCAGCGAGGACAGGGGGTCGAATTCACCCCTCCACTTT. It translates to CASSEDRGSNSPLHF. Full variable domain (remainder filled in from reference TRBV5-1 and TRBJ1-6): KAGVTQTPRYLIKTRGQQVTLSCSPISGHRSVSWYQQTPGQGLQFLFEYFSETQRNKGNFPGRFSGRQFSNSRSEMNVSTLELGDSALYLCASSEDRGSNSPLHFGNGTRLTVT.

This sequence joins TRBV2 and TRBJ2-2; perhaps TRBD1 as D (5 bases). The CDR3 loop spans 15 amino acids. Germline CDR1 is SNHLY and CDR2 is FYNNEI. V was cut by 7 bases and J by 1 base, with 13 bases left in between. The CDR3 DNA is TGTGCCAGCACCATGGGGCAGGGGAACACCGGGGAGCTGTTTTTT. Encoded protein: CASTMGQGNTGELFF.

This chain uses TRBV2 with TRBJ2-2; TRBD2 matches 8 bases. This CDR3 spans 14 amino acids. Germline V CDR1 and CDR2: SNHLY, FYNNEI. V trimming: 6 bases; J trimming: 4 bases; junction bases outside the gene matches: 4. The CDR3 region is CASRPGGATGELFF. DNA for the CDR3: TGTGCCAGCAGGCCGGGGGGGGCCACCGGGGAGCTGTTTTTT.

The V call is TRBV10-1, the J call TRBJ2-2, with D unclear. V lost 3 bases and J lost 2, with 7 bases in between. This CDR3 contains 14 residues. From germline, CDR1 is WNHNN and CDR2 SYGVQD (reference sequence). The CDR3 coding sequence is TGCGCCAGCAGTGAACAATTCAACACCGGGGAGCTGTTTTTT. Its translation is CASSEQFNTGELFF.

This clone was counted a few times. The chain carries TRBV7-9 and TRBJ2-5; the D gene is possibly TRBD2 (6 bases). This CDR3 spans 15 amino acids. V dropped 4 bases and J dropped 3 bases, with 15 bases sitting between them. In germline, CDR1 is SEHNR, CDR2 FQNEAQ (reference sequence). The CDR3 region has the DNA TGTGCCAGCAGCTCCCACGCGGGGCTTAAAGAGACCCAGTACTTC. Its translation: CASSSHAGLKETQYF.

The chain employs TRBV6-5 and TRBJ2-5; TRBD1 matches 7 bases. The length of the CDR3 is 14 residues. Germline V gene data show CDR1 as MNHEY and CDR2 as SVGAGI. With 4 bases clipped from V and 3 bases from J, the junction kept 5 bases outside the gene matches. As DNA, the CDR3 is TGTGCCAGCAGTTCCTCAGGGGGTGAAGAGACCCAGTACTTC. This gives the protein CASSSSGGEETQYF.

This clone was counted a single time. J is TRBJ2-7 and V is TRBV4-1, with 7 bases fitting TRBD1. V was clipped by 3 bases and J by 2 bases; unmatched bases: 7. CDR3 length equals 15 residues. Germline V gives CDR1 MGHRA, CDR2 YSYEKL. The CDR3 DNA sequence: TGCGCCAGCAGCCAGGCCGGGACAGACCCCTACGAGCAGTACTTC. It codes for CASSQAGTDPYEQYF.

V is TRBV2 and J is TRBJ1-2; perhaps TRBD1 as D (5 bases). Germline V gene data show CDR1 as SNHLY and CDR2 as FYNNEI. The CDR3 is made up of 16 amino acids. V dropped 6 bases and J dropped 4 bases, with 21 bases sitting between them. CDR3 sequence: CASRPREGGPIYGYTF. In DNA form, the CDR3 reads TGTGCCAGCAGGCCCAGGGAGGGCGGACCTATCTATGGCTACACCTTC. Using reference TRBV2 and TRBJ1-2 for the parts outside the CDR3, the full variable domain is EPEVTQTPSHQVTQMGQEVILRCVPISNHLYFYWYRQILGQKVEFLVSFYNNEISEKSEIFDDQFSVERPDGSNFTLKIRSTKLEDSAMYFCASRPREGGPIYGYTFGSGTRLTVV.

In its sample, this clone was seen a few times. This sequence joins TRBV7-6 and TRBJ2-1, with 10 bases fitting TRBD2. The germline CDR1 and CDR2 sequences are SGHVS and FNYEAQ. CDR3 length equals 16 residues. The junction had 8 bases not matched to a gene; V was cut back by 6 bases and J by 3 bases. The chain's CDR3 is CASSLTSGRVYNEQFF. CDR3 in DNA: TGTGCCAGCAGTCTAACGAGCGGGAGGGTCTACAATGAGCAGTTCTTC.

The chain is built from TRBV11-2 and TRBJ1-6; TRBD1 matches 10 bases. The junction had 4 bases not matched to a gene; V was cut back by 5 bases and J by 9 bases. The CDR3 has 14 amino acids. Germline V lookup: CDR1 SGHAT, CDR2 FQNNGV. The CDR3 spells CASSRDRGSSPLHF. The CDR3 DNA is TGTGCCAGCAGCCGGGACAGGGGTAGTTCACCCCTCCACTTT.

In nucleotides, the CDR3 is TGTGCCAGCAGTCCGGGACAGGCGTCGGGGGAGACCCAGTACTTC. Translating it yields CASSPGQASGETQYF. V gene TRBV27 combines with J gene TRBJ2-5; 8 bases line up with TRBD1. This CDR3 is 15 amino acids long. The J segment lost 5 bases and the V segment lost 5 bases, leaving 10 bases of the junction unmatched. Germline CDR1 and CDR2: MNHEY and SMNVEV (reference sequence).

The rearrangement uses TRBV7-2 and TRBJ1-5; 8 bases match TRBD1. Trimming took 4 bases from V and 0 from J; bases not matched to a gene: 8. The CDR3 totals 17 residues. The germline V gene encodes CDR1 SGHTA and CDR2 FQGNSA. CDR3 in amino acids: CASSSRGGQASNQPQHF. CDR3 DNA sequence: TGTGCCAGCAGCTCGCGGGGGGGACAGGCTAGCAATCAGCCCCAGCATTTT.

This chain uses TRBV9 with TRBJ2-1, with 8 bases that match TRBD2. This CDR3 is built from 15 residues. Germline V gives CDR1 SGDLS, CDR2 YYNGEE. J lost 8 bases, V lost 2 bases, and 9 bases had no gene match. CDR3 protein: CASSVGLAGYHEQFF. The DNA for the CDR3 is TGTGCCAGCAGCGTCGGACTAGCTGGTTACCATGAGCAGTTCTTC.

V gene TRBV4-3 combines with J gene TRBJ2-7; TRBD1 matches at 10 bases. V was pared by 2 bases and J by 2 bases, with 6 bases of the junction left unmatched. Germline V gives CDR1 LGHNA, CDR2 YSLEER. CDR3 length: 16 amino acids. The CDR3 DNA reads as TGCGCCAGCAGCCAATTAACCGGGACAGGGGCCTACGAGCAGTACTTC. Translated, it gives CASSQLTGTGAYEQYF.

V is TRBV13 and J is TRBJ1-1; unclear D gene. The germline gives CDR1 PRHDT, CDR2 FYEKMQ (reference sequence). Trimming cost V 5 bases and J 0 bases, with 10 bases left between them. CDR3 length: 14 amino acids. The chain's CDR3 is CASSPEGLNTEAFF. The CDR3 bases are TGTGCCAGCAGCCCAGAGGGCTTGAACACTGAAGCTTTCTTT. The full variable domain, with the rest looked up from reference TRBV13 and TRBJ1-1, is AAGVIQSPRHLIKEKRETATLKCYPIPRHDTVYWYQQGPGQDPQFLISFYEKMQSDKGSIPDRFSAQQFSDYHSELNMSSLELGDSALYFCASSPEGLNTEAFFGQGTRLTVV.

The chain employs TRBV6-6 and TRBJ1-3, with 9 bases matching TRBD1. The CDR3 is 15 amino acids. With V trimmed by 7 bases and J by 2 bases, 6 bases remained unmatched. Germline CDR1 reads MNHNY; CDR2 reads SVGAGI (reference sequence). CDR3: CASKTGTGPGNTIYF. The DNA of the CDR3 is TGTGCCAGCAAAACCGGGACAGGGCCTGGAAACACCATATATTTT.

V usage is TRBV2 and J usage is TRBJ2-7, with a possible D match to TRBD1 (5 bases). This CDR3 is 14 amino acids long. Between the trimmed V and J ends, which lost 8 bases and 2 bases, there was a span of 16 bases. In germline, CDR1 is SNHLY, CDR2 FYNNEI. In nucleotides, the CDR3 is TGTGCCAGCGGCCAGGGCGTAACAACCTACGAGCAGTACGTC. It yields the protein CASGQGVTTYEQYV.

The chain couples TRBV6-2 or TRBV6-3 to TRBJ2-3; 12 bases match TRBD2. CDR1 and CDR2 from the germline V gene are MNHEY and SVGEGT. Trimming took 5 bases from V and 1 from J; bases not matched to a gene: 1. The CDR3 length is 15 residues. The DNA of the CDR3 is TGTGCCAGCAGTCGACTAGCGGGGGGCACAGATACGCAGTATTTT. Translation: CASSRLAGGTDTQYF.

The chain uses TRBV27 and TRBJ1-2; no firm D call. The germline gives CDR1 MNHEY, CDR2 SMNVEV (reference sequence). Trimming cost V 6 bases and J 5 bases, with 22 bases left between them. The CDR3 covers 16 residues. The CDR3 is CASSSFVSEPGYGYTF. DNA for the CDR3: TGTGCCAGCAGCTCGTTTGTATCGGAGCCGGGGTATGGCTACACCTTC.

This chain links TRBV5-4 with TRBJ1-1, with 7 bases that match TRBD1. The CDR3 runs 14 residues. The germline V gene has CDR1 SGHNT and CDR2 YYREEE (reference sequence). V lost 0 bases to trimming and J lost 5 bases; unmatched junction nucleotides: 4. The CDR3 reads CASSLDEQGTEAFF. The CDR3 region has the DNA TGTGCCAGCAGCTTGGATGAACAGGGGACTGAAGCTTTCTTT.